This T cell receptor (beta chain) was sequenced for a study of OX40 agonist ivuxolimab in advanced cancers. Study in general: A mean age of roughly 60 years, range about 20 to 85, was recorded, and 80% to 90% were male. Of the participants, under 50% had some prior anti-PD-1, anti-PD-L1 or anti-CTLA-4 therapy, which was allowed.

Comment on this clone: The antigen remains undetermined.

Study-wide findings and caveats: The study did not work out the antigen specificity of the expanded peripheral T cells.

Libraries were prepared by immunoSEQ multiplex PCR; TCRdb keeps only in-frame clonotypes and omits some of them. This table has some 42,000 clones, around 84% appearing once. Researchers took blood at baseline, on cycle 4 day 1, and on cycle 7 day 1. With V trimmed by 1 base and J by 3 bases, 8 bases remained unmatched. The CDR3 length is 16 residues. Germline CDR1 SGHVS, CDR2 FQNEAQ. The receptor was derived from an adult with an advanced solid tumor such as melanoma, head and neck, liver or kidney cancer. The J gene is TRBJ2-5, the V gene TRBV7-8; 7 positions match TRBD1. Specimen: CD4+ or CD8+ T cells sorted from blood, collected in a trial of the OX40 agonist ivuxolimab. DNA for the CDR3: TGTGCCAGCAGCTTAGTATACTACAGGGGAGAAGAGACCCAGTACTTC. Its protein product is CASSLVYYRGEETQYF.